The 4 T cell receptor beta chains presented below share a single source sample, sequenced in a study of T cells in localized non-small cell lung cancer. Here immunoSEQ multiplex PCR was the method, and the copy in TCRdb shows in-frame clones only, minus some. In the table there are under 50,000 clones, about nine tenths of which are singletons. The sequenced sample was peripheral blood mononuclear cells, obtained before any cancer treatment. These TCRs come from a male donor older than 55 with stage II lung adenocarcinoma.

The V call is TRBV9, the J call TRBJ1-2; D perhaps matches TRBD1 (5 bases). The CDR3 loop spans 14 amino acids. V lost 0 bases and J lost 6, with 12 bases in between. CDR1 and CDR2 (germline): SGDLS, YYNGEE. In nucleotides, the CDR3 is TGTGCCAGCAGCGTAGGGTCCAGGGTAAATGGCTACACCTTC. Translating it yields CASSVGSRVNGYTF.

V and J are TRBV9 and TRBJ1-2; 9 bases line up with TRBD1. This CDR3 contains 14 residues. Germline loops: CDR1 SGDLS, CDR2 YYNGEE. J was trimmed by 8 bases and V by 4 bases; bases with no gene match: 9. CDR3 amino acids: CASSTRQGEGGYTF. The CDR3 DNA reads as TGTGCCAGCAGCACCCGACAGGGGGAGGGAGGCTACACCTTC.

The chain recombines TRBV20-1 with TRBJ1-1; D is perhaps TRBD1 (5 bases). The CDR3 has 11 amino acids. Germline-derived CDR1 and CDR2 are DFQATT and SNEGSKA (reference sequence). The CDR3 here is CSATGNTEAFF. The CDR3 bases are TGCAGCGCCACAGGGAACACTGAAGCTTTCTTT.

This clone has just one count. V and J are TRBV12-5 and TRBJ1-5; D is unresolved. CDR3 length: 13 amino acids. Trimming removed 2 bases at V and 8 bases at J, with 10 bases between. Germline lookup yields CDR1 LGHNT and CDR2 FRNRAP. The DNA of the CDR3 is TGTGCTAGTGGTTTGTCAGAGGTGGAGCCCCAGCATTTT. Residues: CASGLSEVEPQHF.